The 11 T cell receptor beta chains below come from one sample, sequenced in a study of blood T cell repertoires in COVID-19. Clones were read by immunoSEQ multiplex PCR, and TCRdb kept only the in-frame ones, dropping some. Here the sample spans roughly 180,000 clones, 70% to 80% being singletons. The sample comprised peripheral blood. The receptors were sampled from a woman between 50 and 59 years old with active or convalescent COVID-19.

The chain couples TRBV10-3 to TRBJ1-1, with 7 bases that match TRBD1. J gave up 1 base and V 10 bases, and 9 bases lay outside the gene matches. Germline-derived CDR1 and CDR2 are ENHRY and SYGVKD. CDR3 length equals 14 residues. The CDR3 sequence: CATHRGGSNTEAFF. CDR3 DNA: TGTGCCACACACCGAGGGGGCTCGAACACTGAAGCTTTCTTT.

This clone showed up just a few times. The gene calls are TRBV28 and TRBJ1-4, with D maybe TRBD1 (5 bases). Trimming pared 5 bases from V and 7 bases from J, leaving 11 bases between. CDR3 length equals 13 residues. Germline loops: CDR1 MDHEN, CDR2 SYDVKM. CDR3 in amino acids: CASSNSQGEKLFF. The CDR3 region has the DNA TGTGCCAGCAGTAACTCTCAGGGTGAAAAACTGTTTTTT. Filled out from reference TRBV28 and TRBJ1-4, the complete variable domain reads DVKVTQSSRYLVKRTGEKVFLECVQDMDHENMFWYRQDPGLGLRLIYFSYDVKMKEKGDIPEGYSVSREKKERFSLILESASTNQTSMYLCASSNSQGEKLFFGSGTQLSVL.

V and J are TRBV19 and TRBJ2-2, with 9 nucleotides matching TRBD2. The CDR3 is made up of 16 amino acids. After removal of 2 bases from V and 2 bases from J, the junction contained 3 bases not matched to a gene. In germline, CDR1 is LNHDA, CDR2 SQIVND (reference sequence). CDR3 in DNA: TGTGCCAGTAGTATAAGCCTAGCGGGAAACACCGGGGAGCTGTTTTTT. Its protein is CASSISLAGNTGELFF.

V is TRBV7-9 and J is TRBJ1-2, with a weak D call TRBD1 (6 bases). V was clipped by 5 bases and J by 7 bases, with 14 bases between them. The germline CDR1 and CDR2 sequences are SEHNR and FQNEAQ (reference sequence). This CDR3 has 13 amino acids. Here the CDR3 reads CASSRGSGVGYTF. The DNA for the CDR3 is TGTGCCAGCAGCCGTGGTTCAGGGGTTGGCTACACCTTC.

The V and J genes are TRBV11-1 and TRBJ2-3, with unresolved D. The CDR3 is made up of 15 amino acids. Germline CDR1 reads SGHAT; CDR2 reads FQDESV (reference sequence). The V gene lost 4 bases and the J gene lost 2 bases, with 13 bases spanning the gap. The chain's CDR3 is CASSSLLPITDTQYF. The CDR3 DNA reads as TGTGCCAGCAGCTCCCTTCTACCAATCACAGATACGCAGTATTTT. Complete variable domain (other parts from reference TRBV11-1 and TRBJ2-3): EAEVAQSPRYKITEKSQAVAFWCDPISGHATLYWYRQILGQGPELLVQFQDESVVDDSQLPKDRFSAERLKGVDSTLKIQPAELGDSAMYLCASSSLLPITDTQYFGPGTRLTVL.

In its sample, this clone was seen a few times. The CDR3 here is CASSEGQGSEKLFF. In nucleotides, the CDR3 is TGTGCCAGCAGTGAAGGACAGGGATCAGAAAAACTGTTTTTT. This chain connects TRBV2 to TRBJ1-4; 7 positions agree with TRBD1. Germline assignment: CDR1 SNHLY and CDR2 FYNNEI. Unmatched junction bases numbered 4, after V lost 1 base and J lost 8 bases. The CDR3 is made up of 14 amino acids.

This clone was observed many times. This rearrangement joins TRBV4-3 to TRBJ1-3, with TRBD1 matching over 8 bases. J was trimmed by 1 base and V by 3 bases; bases with no gene match: 2. Germline V gene lookup returns CDR1 LGHNA and CDR2 YSLEER. The CDR3 spans 15 residues. The CDR3, as DNA: TGCGCCAGCAGCCAGCGACAGGGGTCTGGAAACACCATATATTTT. It codes for CASSQRQGSGNTIYF.

The chain has TRBV7-2 and TRBJ2-7, with 13 nucleotides matching TRBD2. Germline values: CDR1 SGHTA, CDR2 FQGNSA. J lost 1 base, V lost 5 bases, and 5 bases had no gene match. This CDR3 is 16 amino acids long. The CDR3 sequence: CASSLRTSGGSYEQYF. DNA of the CDR3: TGTGCCAGCAGCCTAAGGACTAGCGGGGGATCCTACGAGCAGTACTTC. Complete variable domain (other parts from reference TRBV7-2 and TRBJ2-7): GAGVSQSPSNKVTEKGKDVELRCDPISGHTALYWYRQSLGQGLEFLIYFQGNSAPDKSGLPSDRFSAERTGGSVSTLTIQRTQQEDSAVYLCASSLRTSGGSYEQYFGPGTRLTVT.

The J gene is TRBJ2-7, the V gene TRBV19, with TRBD1 matching over 7 bases. The CDR3 is 15 amino acids. CDR1 LNHDA and CDR2 SQIVND come from the germline V gene (reference sequence). V lost 4 bases and J lost 0; bases outside the gene matches: 6. The CDR3 here is CASSRTGQSSYEQYF. The CDR3 DNA is TGTGCCAGTAGTAGAACGGGACAGAGCTCCTACGAGCAGTACTTC.

This chain links TRBV4-3 with TRBJ2-2; D is uncertain. V lost 0 bases to trimming and J lost 7 bases, with 9 bases between them. The CDR3 is made up of 14 amino acids. Germline CDR1 LGHNA, CDR2 YSLEER. Here the CDR3 DNA reads TGCGCCAGCAGCCAAGATCCACCACTCGGGGAGCTGTTTTTT. Translated, it gives CASSQDPPLGELFF.

The chain joins TRBV2 to TRBJ2-7; tentative D call: TRBD1 (5 bases). This CDR3 has 15 residues. Germline V gives CDR1 SNHLY, CDR2 FYNNEI. Trimming took off 4 bases at V and 2 bases at J, with 15 bases between the two ends. As DNA, the CDR3 is TGTGCCAGCAGTGCCCCTCAAGGGGCAACCTACGAGCAGTACTTC. The encoded protein is CASSAPQGATYEQYF.